Below, one T cell receptor beta chain is given with its context. Its antigen is not known. This sample was included in a study of shared clonotypes between healthy human individuals. The study, taken as a whole, reports: Clonotypes that were shared across a handful of donors made up approximately 5% of naive CD4 clonotypes. Clonotypes which were not shared had lower generation probabilities than clonotypes that all four donors shared.

It was at deep level that the assay was run. It was 150 to 250 ng DNA, 30,000 or so T cell genomes, that sorted-subset replicate PCRs used. Produced via immunoSEQ multiplex PCR; TCRdb's table is partial and in-frame only. This sample carries around 1,900,000 clones, about 93% of them seen once, and the ten largest clones take approximately 1.7%. This CDR3 spans 16 amino acids. Germline V gene lookup returns CDR1 MNHEY and CDR2 SMNVEV (reference sequence). Trimming took off 3 bases at V and 6 bases at J, with 18 bases between the two ends. CD45RO-negative, CCR7-selected cells formed the naive CD8 fraction, which excluded terminally differentiated effector memory CD45RA+ cells.

Sequenced input: naive CD8+ T cells from PBMCs. The chain couples TRBV27 to TRBJ2-1; possibly TRBD2 for D (6 bases). This clonotype was sampled from a man between 18 and 29 years old in good health. Some clones in this sample may be carry-over from other donors' samples. CDR3 region: CASSFAGLGIVNEQFF. CDR3 DNA sequence: TGTGCCAGCAGTTTCGCGGGGCTAGGTATCGTCAATGAGCAGTTCTTC.